This T cell receptor beta chain comes out of a study of PD-1 blockade in mismatch repair-deficient tumors. Overall study context: All were previously treated, progressing patients with some twelve mismatch repair-deficient cancer types. Findings and limits, study-wide: Rapid post-treatment expansion, then contraction, generally preceding radiologic response, marked tumor-resident clones.

This table comes from immunoSEQ multiplex PCR, and its TCRdb copy is limited to in-frame clones, with some not included. Found here are around 25,000 clones, more than 80% of them singletons; the top ten hold roughly 21%. The CDR3 spans 16 residues. J was trimmed by 12 bases and V by 3 bases; bases with no gene match: 10. Germline loops: CDR1 ENHRY, CDR2 SYGVKD. All patients were mismatch repair deficient, assessed by either PCR or immunohistochemistry. TCRs were sequenced from a few patients responding to pembrolizumab. This clone was seen only once. Its specificity is not known. This receptor was identified in an adult with mismatch repair-deficient cancer. This chain joins TRBV10-3 and TRBJ1-6, with TRBD1 matching 11 bases. The sequenced sample was peripheral blood, obtained 12 weeks after starting pembrolizumab. CDR3 amino acids: CAISDPAGTGGEPLHF. The CDR3 DNA reads TGTGCCATCAGTGATCCGGCCGGGACAGGGGGAGAACCCCTCCACTTT.